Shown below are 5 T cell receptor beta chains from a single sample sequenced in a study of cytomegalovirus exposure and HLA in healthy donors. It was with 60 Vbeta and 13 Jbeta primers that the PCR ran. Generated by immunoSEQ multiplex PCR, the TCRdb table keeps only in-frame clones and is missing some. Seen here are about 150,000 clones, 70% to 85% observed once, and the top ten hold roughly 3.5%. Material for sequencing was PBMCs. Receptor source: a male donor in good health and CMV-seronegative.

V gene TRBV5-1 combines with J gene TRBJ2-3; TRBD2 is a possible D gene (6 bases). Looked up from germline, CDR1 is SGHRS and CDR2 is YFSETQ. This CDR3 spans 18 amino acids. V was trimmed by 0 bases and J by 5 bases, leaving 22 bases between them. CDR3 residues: CASSLGQGLFLGGDTQYF. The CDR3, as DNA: TGCGCCAGCAGCTTGGGTCAGGGACTCTTTTTGGGGGGAGATACGCAGTATTTT.

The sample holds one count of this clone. As DNA, the CDR3 is TGTGCCAGTAGTATTGGGGGGGCTAACAATGAGCAGTTCTTC. Protein: CASSIGGANNEQFF. This chain connects TRBV19 to TRBJ2-1, with a possible D match to TRBD2 (7 bases). Germline assignment: CDR1 LNHDA and CDR2 SQIVND (reference sequence). Trimming took 3 bases from V and 5 from J, leaving 11 bases between them. This CDR3 comprises 14 residues.

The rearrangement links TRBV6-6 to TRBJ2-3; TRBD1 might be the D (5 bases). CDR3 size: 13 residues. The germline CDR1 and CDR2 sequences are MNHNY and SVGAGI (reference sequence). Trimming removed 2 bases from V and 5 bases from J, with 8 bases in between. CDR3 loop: CASSYGAEDTQYF. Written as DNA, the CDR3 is TGTGCCAGCAGTTACGGGGCGGAAGATACGCAGTATTTT.

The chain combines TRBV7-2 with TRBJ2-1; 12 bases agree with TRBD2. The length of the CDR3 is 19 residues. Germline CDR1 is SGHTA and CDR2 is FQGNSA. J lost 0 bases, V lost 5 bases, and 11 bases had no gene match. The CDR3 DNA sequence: TGTGCCAGCAGCGAAACCGGACTAGCGGGGCCTAGCTCCTACAATGAGCAGTTCTTC. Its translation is CASSETGLAGPSSYNEQFF.

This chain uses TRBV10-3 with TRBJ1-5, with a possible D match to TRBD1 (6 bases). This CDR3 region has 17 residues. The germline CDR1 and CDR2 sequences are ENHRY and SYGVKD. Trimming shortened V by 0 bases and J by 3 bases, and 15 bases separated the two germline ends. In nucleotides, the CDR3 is TGTGCCATCAGTGAGTCGAAGGACAGCCTTTACAATCAGCCCCAGCATTTT. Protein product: CAISESKDSLYNQPQHF.